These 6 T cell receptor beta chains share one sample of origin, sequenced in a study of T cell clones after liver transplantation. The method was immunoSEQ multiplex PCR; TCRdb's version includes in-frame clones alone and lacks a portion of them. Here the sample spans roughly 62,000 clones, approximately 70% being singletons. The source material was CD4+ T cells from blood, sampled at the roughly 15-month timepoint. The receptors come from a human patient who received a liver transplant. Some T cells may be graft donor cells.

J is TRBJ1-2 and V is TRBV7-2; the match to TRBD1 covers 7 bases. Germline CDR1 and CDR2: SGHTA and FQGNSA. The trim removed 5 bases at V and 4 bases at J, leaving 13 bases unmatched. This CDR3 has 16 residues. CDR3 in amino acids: CASSPFEGARGYGYTF. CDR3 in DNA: TGTGCCAGCAGCCCTTTCGAGGGGGCGCGTGGCTATGGCTACACCTTC.

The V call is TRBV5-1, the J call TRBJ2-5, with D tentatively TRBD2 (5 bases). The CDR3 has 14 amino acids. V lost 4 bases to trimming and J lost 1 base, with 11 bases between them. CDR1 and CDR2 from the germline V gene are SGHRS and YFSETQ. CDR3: CASSARGLQETQYF. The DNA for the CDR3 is TGCGCCAGCAGCGCCCGGGGTCTCCAAGAGACCCAGTACTTC.

The CDR3 loop reads CASSRSGTGLTDTQYF. CDR3 coding DNA: TGCGCCAGCAGCAGATCCGGGACAGGGTTAACAGATACGCAGTATTTT. J is TRBJ2-3 and V is TRBV5-1; 9 positions match TRBD1. Germline V gene sequence: CDR1 SGHRS, CDR2 YFSETQ. Losses at the gene ends were 4 bases for V and 3 bases for J; bases not matched to a gene: 9. CDR3 length: 16 amino acids. Full variable domain (outside the CDR3, taken from reference TRBV5-1 and TRBJ2-3): KAGVTQTPRYLIKTRGQQVTLSCSPISGHRSVSWYQQTPGQGLQFLFEYFSETQRNKGNFPGRFSGRQFSNSRSEMNVSTLELGDSALYLCASSRSGTGLTDTQYFGPGTRLTVL.

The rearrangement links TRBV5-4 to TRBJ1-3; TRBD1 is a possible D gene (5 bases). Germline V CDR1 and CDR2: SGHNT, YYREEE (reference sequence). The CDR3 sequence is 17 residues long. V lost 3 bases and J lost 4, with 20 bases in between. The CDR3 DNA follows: TGTGCCAGCAGCTCCCCCAGGGACGGAGGAACAGGAAACACCATATATTTT. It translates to CASSSPRDGGTGNTIYF.

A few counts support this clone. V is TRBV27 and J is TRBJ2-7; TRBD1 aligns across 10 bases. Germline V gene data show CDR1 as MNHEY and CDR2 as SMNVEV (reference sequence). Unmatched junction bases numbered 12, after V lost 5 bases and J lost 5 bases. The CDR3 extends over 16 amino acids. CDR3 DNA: TGTGCCAGCAGTCCACGTCCCGGGACAGGGGTGGACGAGCAGTACGTC. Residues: CASSPRPGTGVDEQYV.

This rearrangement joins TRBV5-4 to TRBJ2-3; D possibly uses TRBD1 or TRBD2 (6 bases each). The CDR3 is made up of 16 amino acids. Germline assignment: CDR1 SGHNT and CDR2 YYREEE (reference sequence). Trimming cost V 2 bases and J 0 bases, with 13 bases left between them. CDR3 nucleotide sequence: TGTGCCAGCAGCTTACTGGGGGGCGGGAGCACAGATACGCAGTATTTT. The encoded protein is CASSLLGGGSTDTQYF.